This T cell receptor (beta chain) was found in a study of OX40 agonist ivuxolimab in advanced cancers. Regarding the complete study: The costimulatory receptor OX40 (CD134) was targeted by ivuxolimab, a fully human IgG2 agonistic monoclonal antibody. Of the approximately 50 patients in dose escalation, around 20 had hepatocellular carcinoma, some 15 had melanoma, 9 had renal cell carcinoma and 9 had head and neck cancer. The monotherapy dose-escalation portion (N = 52 patients) of the phase I ivuxolimab trial is reported in the paper. In the dose-escalation cohort, more than 75% of patients were male, and the mean age was about 55 years, with a range of about 23 to 90. Patients were allowed to have had prior anti-PD-1, anti-PD-L1 or anti-CTLA-4 therapy, and around 40% of the dose-escalation patients had previously received checkpoint inhibitors. Partial responses occurred in three dose-escalation patients, of whom one had hepatocellular carcinoma and two had cutaneous melanoma. Peripheral TCRbeta sequencing aimed to test whether ivuxolimab altered TCR sequence diversity and caused clonal T-cell expansion. Intravenous ivuxolimab was administered to patients every 2 weeks at six dose levels: 0.01, 0.1, 0.3, 1.5, 3 and 10 mg/kg.

Turning to this clone: Which antigen it targets is not known. Nothing much larger sits one base from this clone, and base qualities are not available.

For sequencing of the TCRbeta CDR3 region, genomic DNA was extracted from the sorted cells. The immunoSEQ Assay was used for sequencing of TCRbeta CDR3 regions. Sourced from immuneACCESS, this table was stored by TCRdb with only in-frame sequences that have V and J called. A share of the clones is absent; for the studies checked, an unresolved V gene accounts for under half, and the remainder has no known explanation. A total of 80,000 to 85,000 clones appear in this sample, under 90% of them only once. The ten largest clones represent around 7% of the sample. The germline V gene (reference sequence) provides CDR1 DFQATT and CDR2 SNEGSKA. The germline ends are 12 bases apart after V is trimmed by 6 bases and J by 7 bases. From its cysteine to its phenylalanine, the CDR3 spans 11 amino acids. The sequence is cut down to CDR3 DNA, 33 bases in frame from base 1. Paper-wide results and their limitations: In the 0.1-3.0 mg/kg groups, partial responders were among the patients with the lowest normalized peripheral clonal expansion, particularly in CD8+ T cells. At doses of 0.1 to 3.0 mg/kg, clonal expansion of both CD4+ and CD8+ T cells in blood was seen between baseline and week 6. On average, CD8+ T cells showed more expanded clones than CD4+ T cells after ivuxolimab. Which antigens the clonally expanded peripheral T cells were specific for was not determined. Low levels of normalized T-cell clonal expansion were also shown by some nonresponding patients.

The trial excluded patients who had a history of autoimmune disease or who were on systemic immunosuppression. Peripheral blood for TCR sequencing was collected from all dose cohorts at baseline, on cycle 4 day 1, and on cycle 7 day 1. The samples were taken from a phase I, first-in-human, multicenter, open-label dose-escalation trial of ivuxolimab. Adults with locally advanced or metastatic melanoma, renal cell carcinoma, hepatocellular carcinoma or head and neck squamous cell carcinoma were enrolled in the trial. Before TCR sequencing, CD4+ T cells and CD8+ T cells from peripheral blood were sorted into separate populations.

The TCR originated in an adult with an advanced solid tumor such as melanoma, head and neck, liver or kidney cancer. This material consisted of CD4+ or CD8+ T cells sorted from blood, taken in a trial of the OX40 agonist ivuxolimab. Here the chain combines TRBV20-1 and TRBJ1-1, with the D gene not clear enough to name. The nucleotide sequence reads as follows: TGCAGTGCGCCGACCCATCATGAAGCTTTCTTT. Translated, this gives CSAPTHHEAFF.